These 17 T cell receptor beta chains were sequenced from one sample in a study of Graves' ophthalmopathy and Graves' hyperthyroidism. The authors amplified TCR beta CDR3 regions, and they did so from RNA transcripts for repertoire sequencing. The first round was an RT-PCR with HTBI primers, and the second round was a multiplex PCR. TCRdb reanalysed the multiplex PCR reads using MiXCR and keeps one entry per CDR3 protein. In the table there are a few hundred thousand distinct CDR3 sequences, less than 20% of which are singletons. Sequenced input: peripheral blood. Receptors originate from a woman aged 18-30 years with stable Graves' hyperthyroidism.

This clonotype has only a few counts. The chain combines TRBV2 with TRBJ2-7; 8 bases are a match to TRBD1. The CDR3 is made up of 14 amino acids. CDR1 and CDR2 from the germline V gene are SNHLY and FYNNEI. With 4 bases clipped from V and 0 bases from J, the junction kept 2 bases outside the gene matches. In nucleotides, the CDR3 is TGTGCCAGCAGTGGGACAGGGTTCTCCTACGAGCAGTACTTC. Protein sequence: CASSGTGFSYEQYF.

In the case of this clonotype: This may arise from a read error, as a much more abundant clone is one base away. The chain is built from TRBV12-3 or TRBV12-4 and TRBJ1-1; D is unclear. The CDR3 consists of 15 residues. In DNA, the CDR3 is TGTGCCAGCAGTTTTTATCGGGTTAGGACCACTGAAGCTTCCTTT. Translated: CASSFYRVRTTEASF.

The chain carries TRBV5-1 and TRBJ2-2; D is perhaps TRBD1 or TRBD2 (7 bases each). The V and J ends lost 2 bases and 10 bases respectively, with 12 bases between them. CDR3 length: 13 residues. Germline V gene lookup returns CDR1 SGHRS and CDR2 YFSETQ. The CDR3 spells CASSFRGGLELFF. Written as DNA, the CDR3 is TGCGCCAGCAGCTTCAGGGGGGGTTTGGAGCTGTTTTTT. The whole variable domain, filled in from reference TRBV5-1 and TRBJ2-2, reads KAGVTQTPRYLIKTRGQQVTLSCSPISGHRSVSWYQQTPGQGLQFLFEYFSETQRNKGNFPGRFSGRQFSNSRSEMNVSTLELGDSALYLCASSFRGGLELFFGEGSRLTVL.

At least ten counts were recorded for this clonotype. The DNA of the CDR3 is TGTGCCACCAGCAGGTGCACGAGCAATCAGCCCCAGCATTTT. Protein product: CATSRCTSNQPQHF. V and J are TRBV15 and TRBJ1-5; D is unclear. The V end lost 3 bases, the J end lost 1 base, and 7 bases lay between the germline ends. The germline gives CDR1 LNHNV, CDR2 YYDKDF (reference sequence). The CDR3 totals 14 residues.

This clonotype was counted ten times or more. The chain joins TRBV20-1 to TRBJ1-1, with 10 bases identical to TRBD1. The CDR3 loop spans 14 amino acids. Germline V gene lookup returns CDR1 DFQATT and CDR2 SNEGSKA (reference sequence). The V segment lost 6 bases and the J segment 4 bases; nucleotides outside the gene matches: 8. The CDR3 loop is CSARDRGGSTEAFF. The CDR3 DNA reads TGCAGTGCCAGGGACAGGGGAGGGAGCACTGAAGCTTTCTTT.

This chain connects TRBV7-2 to TRBJ1-6; 8 nucleotides align to TRBD1. J was trimmed by 7 bases and V by 6 bases; bases with no gene match: 8. The germline gives CDR1 SGHTA, CDR2 FQGNSA. There are 15 residues in the CDR3. The CDR3 nucleotides are TGTGCCAGCAGGACAGACAGGGGACAGAATTCACCCCTCCACTTT. This encodes CASRTDRGQNSPLHF.

The sample holds many counts of this clonotype. This chain uses TRBV29-1 with TRBJ1-1; D ambiguous. The germline gives CDR1 SQVTM, CDR2 ANQGSEA. V gave up 3 bases and J gave up 1 base, with 3 bases separating them. The CDR3 spans 11 residues. The CDR3 spells CSVDKNTEAFF. The CDR3 nucleotides read TGCAGCGTTGACAAGAACACTGAAGCTTTCTTT.

This clonotype occurred many times. V usage is TRBV18 and J usage is TRBJ2-7, with D possibly matching TRBD1 (5 bases). The CDR3 spans 14 residues. Germline V lookup: CDR1 KGHSH, CDR2 LQKENI. With 6 bases removed from V and 0 bases from J, the gap between germline ends came to 12 bases. The chain's CDR3 is CASSKGLSSYEQYF. Written as DNA, the CDR3 is TGTGCCAGCTCCAAGGGGTTGAGCTCCTACGAGCAGTACTTC.

The V gene is TRBV7-2, the J gene TRBJ1-1; D not certain. This CDR3 has 12 residues. Germline CDR1 is SGHTA and CDR2 is FQGNSA. V lost 1 base, J lost 9 bases, and 9 bases lay in between. CDR3 residues: CASSLDSTKAFF. CDR3 DNA sequence: TGTGCCAGCAGCTTAGATTCGACGAAAGCTTTCTTT.

The chain joins TRBV12-3 or TRBV12-4 to TRBJ2-5, with D maybe TRBD1 (6 bases). The CDR3 spans 14 residues. With 8 bases removed from V and 2 bases from J, the gap between germline ends came to 15 bases. The CDR3 spells CASAPGDQQETQYF. The CDR3 coding sequence is TGTGCCAGCGCTCCAGGGGACCAACAAGAGACCCAGTACTTC.

This clonotype appeared many times. This rearrangement joins TRBV7-2 to TRBJ2-7; tentatively, D is TRBD1 (5 bases). This CDR3 is built from 13 residues. Germline V gives CDR1 SGHTA, CDR2 FQGNSA. V was clipped by 1 base and J by 11 bases, with 15 bases between them. CDR3 sequence reads: CASSLDFSQGEYF. Here the CDR3 DNA reads TGTGCCAGCAGCTTAGATTTCTCCCAGGGCGAGTACTTC.

The CDR3 region has the DNA TGTGCCAGCTCACCGATACAGGGGACCGTCCAAGAGACCCAGTACTTC. It codes for CASSPIQGTVQETQYF. The gene calls are TRBV18 and TRBJ2-5, with 7 positions matching TRBD1. Trimming cost V 3 bases and J 1 base; bases outside gene matches: 8. Germline CDR1 and CDR2: KGHSH and LQKENI. The CDR3 is 16 amino acids.

In this sample, this clonotype turned up many times. The CDR3: CASSEGWRTGDKANQPQHF. The DNA of the CDR3 is TGTGCCAGCAGTGAGGGTTGGCGGACAGGAGATAAAGCCAATCAGCCCCAGCATTTT. The rearrangement uses TRBV6-1 and TRBJ1-5; 7 bases map to TRBD1. Germline V gene data show CDR1 as MNHNS and CDR2 as SASEGT. Unmatched junction bases numbered 17, after V lost 3 bases and J lost 3 bases. The CDR3 runs to 19 residues.

This clonotype was seen a handful of times. This chain connects TRBV5-6 to TRBJ2-2; TRBD1 is a possible D gene (6 bases). CDR3 length equals 15 residues. The V end was cut by 0 bases, the J end by 6 bases, with 12 bases between. From germline, CDR1 is SGHDT and CDR2 YYEEEE. CDR3 nucleotide sequence: TGTGCCAGCAGCTTGGCCAGGGGCGCGGCCGGGGAGCTGTTTTTT. Its protein is CASSLARGAAGELFF.

This clonotype was seen ten or more times. CDR3 protein: CSVEDWFGGSGRSEQYF. CDR3 in DNA: TGCAGCGTTGAAGATTGGTTTGGGGGATCTGGAAGGTCCGAGCAGTACTTC. The chain combines TRBV29-1 with TRBJ2-7, with D perhaps assigned TRBD1 or TRBD2 (5 bases each). The V end was cut by 0 bases, the J end by 6 bases, with 24 bases between. This CDR3 has 17 residues. Germline V lookup: CDR1 SQVTM, CDR2 ANQGSEA.

The gene calls are TRBV20-1 and TRBJ2-7, with TRBD1 matching 9 bases. The length of the CDR3 is 13 residues. Germline CDR1 and CDR2: DFQATT and SNEGSKA (reference sequence). Germline trimming cut 6 bases from V and 6 bases from J; bases unmatched to any gene: 9. The CDR3 DNA reads as TGCAGTGCGATATCAGGGACAGGGTTCGAGCAGTACTTC. Residues: CSAISGTGFEQYF.

This clonotype was recorded many times. CDR3 sequence: CSEGVLEAFF. The CDR3 DNA reads TGCAGTGAGGGAGTTCTTGAAGCTTTCTTT. The rearrangement uses TRBV29-1 and TRBJ1-1; unclear D gene. The CDR3 extends over 10 amino acids. Germline V gene lookup returns CDR1 SQVTM and CDR2 ANQGSEA.